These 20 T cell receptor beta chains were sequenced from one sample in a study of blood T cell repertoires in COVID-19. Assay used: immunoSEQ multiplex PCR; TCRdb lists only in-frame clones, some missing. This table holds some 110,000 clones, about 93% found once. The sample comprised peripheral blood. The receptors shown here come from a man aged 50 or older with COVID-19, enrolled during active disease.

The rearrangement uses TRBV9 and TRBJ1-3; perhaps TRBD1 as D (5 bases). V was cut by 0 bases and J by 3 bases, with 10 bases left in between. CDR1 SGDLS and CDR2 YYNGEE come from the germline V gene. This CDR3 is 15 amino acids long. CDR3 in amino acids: CASSVAAGFGNTIYF. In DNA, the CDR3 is TGTGCCAGCAGCGTAGCTGCAGGGTTTGGAAACACCATATATTTT.

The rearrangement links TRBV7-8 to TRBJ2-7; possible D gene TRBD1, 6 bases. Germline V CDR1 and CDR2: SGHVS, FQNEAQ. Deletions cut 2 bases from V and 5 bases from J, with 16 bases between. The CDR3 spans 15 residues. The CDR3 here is CASSLQAGDFDEQYF. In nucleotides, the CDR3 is TGTGCCAGCAGCTTACAGGCAGGGGATTTCGACGAGCAGTACTTC.

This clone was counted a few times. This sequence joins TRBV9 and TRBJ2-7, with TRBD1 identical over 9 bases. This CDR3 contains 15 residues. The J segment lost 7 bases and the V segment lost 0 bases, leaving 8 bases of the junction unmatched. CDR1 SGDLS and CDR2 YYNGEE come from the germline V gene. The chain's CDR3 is CASSVGDRVLGEQYF. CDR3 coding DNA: TGTGCCAGCAGCGTAGGGGACAGGGTTTTAGGGGAGCAGTACTTC.

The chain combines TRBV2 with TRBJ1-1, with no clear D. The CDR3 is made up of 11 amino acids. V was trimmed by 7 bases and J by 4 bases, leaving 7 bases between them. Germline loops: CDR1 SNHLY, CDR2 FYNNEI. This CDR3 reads CASIGSTEAFF. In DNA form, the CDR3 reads TGTGCCAGCATCGGTAGCACTGAAGCTTTCTTT.

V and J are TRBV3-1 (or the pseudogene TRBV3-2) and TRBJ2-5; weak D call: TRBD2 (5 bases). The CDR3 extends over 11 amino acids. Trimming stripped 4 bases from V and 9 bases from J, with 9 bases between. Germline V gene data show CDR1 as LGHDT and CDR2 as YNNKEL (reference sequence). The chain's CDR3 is CASSRAAPQYF. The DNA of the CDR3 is TGTGCCAGCAGCCGAGCGGCCCCCCAGTACTTC.

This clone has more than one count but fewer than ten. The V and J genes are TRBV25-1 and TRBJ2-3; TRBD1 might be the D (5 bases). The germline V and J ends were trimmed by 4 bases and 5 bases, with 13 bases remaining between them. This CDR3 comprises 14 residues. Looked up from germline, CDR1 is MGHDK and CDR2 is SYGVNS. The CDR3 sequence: CASSGGISRDTQYF. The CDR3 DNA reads TGTGCCAGCAGTGGGGGCATTAGTAGAGATACGCAGTATTTT.

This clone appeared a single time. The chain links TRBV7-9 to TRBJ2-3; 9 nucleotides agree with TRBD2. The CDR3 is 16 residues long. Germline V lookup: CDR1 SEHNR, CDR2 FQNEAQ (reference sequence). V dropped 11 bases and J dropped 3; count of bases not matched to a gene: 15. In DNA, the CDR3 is TGTGCCGTCGAGGCAGTTGCGGGAGGGCCAACAGATACGCAGTATTTT. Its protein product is CAVEAVAGGPTDTQYF.

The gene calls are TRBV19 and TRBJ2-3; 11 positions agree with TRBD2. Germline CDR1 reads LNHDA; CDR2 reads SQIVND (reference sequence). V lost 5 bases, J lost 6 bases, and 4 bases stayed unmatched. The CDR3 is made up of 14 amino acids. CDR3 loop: CASSASGRWDTQYF. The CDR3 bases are TGTGCCAGTAGTGCTAGCGGGAGGTGGGATACGCAGTATTTT.

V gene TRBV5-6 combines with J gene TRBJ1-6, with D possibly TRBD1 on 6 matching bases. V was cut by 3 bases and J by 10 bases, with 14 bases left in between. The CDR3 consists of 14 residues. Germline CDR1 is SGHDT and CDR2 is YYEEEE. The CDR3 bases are TGTGCCAGCAGCTCGGACAGCGGCCGGTCACCCCTCCACTTT. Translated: CASSSDSGRSPLHF. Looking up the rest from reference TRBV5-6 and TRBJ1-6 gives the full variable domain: DAGVTQSPTHLIKTRGQQVTLRCSPKSGHDTVSWYQQALGQGPQFIFQYYEEEERQRGNFPDRFSGHQFPNYSSELNVNALLLGDSALYLCASSSDSGRSPLHFGNGTRLTVT.

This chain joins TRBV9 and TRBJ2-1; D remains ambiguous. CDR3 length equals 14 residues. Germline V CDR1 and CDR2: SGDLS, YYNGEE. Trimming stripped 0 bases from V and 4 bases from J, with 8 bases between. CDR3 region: CASSVVSGYNEQFF. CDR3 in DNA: TGTGCCAGCAGCGTAGTCTCCGGTTACAATGAGCAGTTCTTC.

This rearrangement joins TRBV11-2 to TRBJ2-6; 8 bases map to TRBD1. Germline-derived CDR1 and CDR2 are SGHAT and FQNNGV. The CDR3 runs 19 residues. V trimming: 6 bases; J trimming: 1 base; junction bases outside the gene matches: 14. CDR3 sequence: CASSPLGQGAKSGANVLTF. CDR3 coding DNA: TGTGCCAGCAGTCCGCTCGGCCAGGGGGCTAAATCTGGGGCCAACGTCCTGACTTTC.

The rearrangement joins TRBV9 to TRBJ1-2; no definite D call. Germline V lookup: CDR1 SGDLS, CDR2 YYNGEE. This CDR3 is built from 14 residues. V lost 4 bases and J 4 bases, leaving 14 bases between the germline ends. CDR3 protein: CASSPPRDGYGYTF. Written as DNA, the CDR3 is TGTGCCAGCAGCCCCCCCCGAGATGGCTATGGCTACACCTTC.

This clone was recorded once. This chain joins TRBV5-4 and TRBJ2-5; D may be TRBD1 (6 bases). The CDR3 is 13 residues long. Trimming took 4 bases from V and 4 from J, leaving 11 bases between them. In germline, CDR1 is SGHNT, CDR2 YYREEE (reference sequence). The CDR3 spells CASSTQGRETQYF. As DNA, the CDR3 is TGTGCCAGCAGCACACAGGGTAGAGAGACCCAGTACTTC.

The CDR3 coding sequence is TGTGCCAGTAGTTCAAGCCGACAGGGGGCTGGGTATGGCTACACCTTC. As protein: CASSSSRQGAGYGYTF. This chain links TRBV19 with TRBJ1-2; 10 nucleotides agree with TRBD1. From germline, CDR1 is LNHDA and CDR2 SQIVND (reference sequence). The CDR3 length is 16 residues. The V gene end was trimmed by 5 bases and the J gene end by 5 bases; junction bases not matched to a gene: 11.

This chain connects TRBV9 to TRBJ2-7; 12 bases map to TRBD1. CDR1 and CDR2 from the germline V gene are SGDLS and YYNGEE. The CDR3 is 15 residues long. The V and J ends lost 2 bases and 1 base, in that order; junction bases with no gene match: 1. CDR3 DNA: TGTGCCAGCAGCGTGGGACAGGGGGCATCCTACGAGCAGTACTTC. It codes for CASSVGQGASYEQYF.

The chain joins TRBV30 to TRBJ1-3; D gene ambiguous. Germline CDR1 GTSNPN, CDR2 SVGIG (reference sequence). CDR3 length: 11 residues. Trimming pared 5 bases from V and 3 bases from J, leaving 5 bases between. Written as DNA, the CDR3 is TGTGCCTGGGGCCTTGGAAACACCATATATTTT. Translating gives CAWGLGNTIYF.

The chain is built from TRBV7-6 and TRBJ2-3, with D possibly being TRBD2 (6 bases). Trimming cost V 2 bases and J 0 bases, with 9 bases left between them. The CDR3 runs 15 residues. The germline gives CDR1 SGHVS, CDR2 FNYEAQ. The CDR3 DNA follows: TGTGCCAGCAGCTTAACAAGCGGGAGCACAGATACGCAGTATTTT. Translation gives CASSLTSGSTDTQYF.

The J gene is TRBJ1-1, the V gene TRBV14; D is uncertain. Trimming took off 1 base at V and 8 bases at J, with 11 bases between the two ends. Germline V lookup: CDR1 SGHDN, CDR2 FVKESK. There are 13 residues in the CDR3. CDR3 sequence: CASSQVEGGEAFF. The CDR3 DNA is TGTGCCAGCAGCCAAGTTGAAGGCGGGGAAGCTTTCTTT. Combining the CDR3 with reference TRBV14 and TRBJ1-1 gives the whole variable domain EAGVTQFPSHSVIEKGQTVTLRCDPISGHDNLYWYRRVMGKEIKFLLHFVKESKQDESGMPNNRFLAERTGGTYSTLKVQPAELEDSGVYFCASSQVEGGEAFFGQGTRLTVV.

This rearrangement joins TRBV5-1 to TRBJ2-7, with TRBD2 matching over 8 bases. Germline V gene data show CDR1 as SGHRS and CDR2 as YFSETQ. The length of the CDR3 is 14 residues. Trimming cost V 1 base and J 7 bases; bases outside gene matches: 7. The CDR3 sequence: CASSLRAGGGEQYV. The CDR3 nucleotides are TGCGCCAGCAGCTTGAGGGCGGGAGGAGGAGAGCAGTACGTC.

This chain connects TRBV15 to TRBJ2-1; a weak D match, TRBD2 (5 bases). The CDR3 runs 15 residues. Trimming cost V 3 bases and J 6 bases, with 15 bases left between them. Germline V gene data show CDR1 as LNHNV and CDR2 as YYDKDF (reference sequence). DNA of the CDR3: TGTGCCACCAGCAGTATGAGGGATCCCCCCAATGAGCAGTTCTTC. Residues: CATSSMRDPPNEQFF.